Listed here are 9 T cell receptor beta chains from one sample, sequenced in a study of blood T cell repertoires in COVID-19. Generated by immunoSEQ multiplex PCR, the TCRdb table keeps only in-frame clones and is missing some. This sample has hundreds of thousands of clones, with around nine tenths found just once. The sequenced material came from peripheral blood. The origin of the receptors is a woman aged 30 to 39 with COVID-19, enrolled during active disease.

The rearrangement links TRBV29-1 to TRBJ1-1; D may be TRBD1 (5 bases). The length of the CDR3 is 12 residues. The V gene lost 6 bases and the J gene lost 6 bases, with 14 bases spanning the gap. Germline V gene sequence: CDR1 SQVTM, CDR2 ANQGSEA. The CDR3 nucleotides read TGCAGCGTGAGCGGGGGAGGCGCTGAAGCTTTCTTT. Residues: CSVSGGGAEAFF.

The rearrangement links TRBV19 to TRBJ1-4; D is ambiguous. CDR3 length: 12 residues. Germline V lookup: CDR1 LNHDA, CDR2 SQIVND (reference sequence). V shed 5 bases and J shed 10 bases, with 11 bases lying between them. CDR3 loop: CASSPIRGKLFF. The CDR3 nucleotides read TGTGCCAGTAGTCCTATCCGTGGAAAACTGTTTTTT.

The chain couples TRBV10-3 to TRBJ1-1; D remains unclear. This CDR3 has 14 residues. The V and J ends lost 2 bases and 2 bases respectively, with 9 bases between them. CDR1 ENHRY and CDR2 SYGVKD come from the germline V gene. CDR3 nucleotide sequence: TGTGCCATCAGTGAGGGGAGGAGTAACACTGAAGCTTTCTTT. This translates into CAISEGRSNTEAFF.

This chain uses TRBV11-2 with TRBJ2-3, with 10 positions matching TRBD2. Germline-derived CDR1 and CDR2 are SGHAT and FQNNGV. After removal of 5 bases from V and 0 bases from J, the junction contained 11 bases not matched to a gene. This CDR3 spans 18 amino acids. The CDR3 region is CASSLRAGGDTSTDTQYF. The CDR3 coding sequence is TGTGCCAGCAGCCTTCGAGCGGGGGGGGATACTAGCACAGATACGCAGTATTTT.

The rearrangement links TRBV21-1 to TRBJ1-3; TRBD1, the table's D call, lacks a check against the DNA. TRBV21-1 is termed a pseudogene. The CDR3 totals 16 residues. CDR3 nucleotides: TGTGCCAGCAGCAAAAGACAGGCCCGTCCTGGAAACACCATATATTTT. Translated: CASSKRQARPGNTIYF.

V and J are TRBV6-5 and TRBJ2-7; tentatively, D is TRBD1 (5 bases). This CDR3 comprises 14 residues. Germline values: CDR1 MNHEY, CDR2 SVGAGI. The V end was cut by 7 bases, the J end by 6 bases, with 19 bases between. Here the CDR3 DNA reads TGTGCCAGCACCCGACAGAAAAGTTACGGCGAGCAGTACTTC. Encoded protein: CASTRQKSYGEQYF.

The CDR3 sequence: CASSPRGQGYNEQFF. CDR3 nucleotides: TGCGCCAGCAGCCCGAGGGGACAGGGGTACAATGAGCAGTTCTTC. V and J are TRBV4-1 and TRBJ2-1, with TRBD1 matching over 10 bases. V dropped 4 bases and J dropped 4; count of bases not matched to a gene: 4. The CDR3 extends over 15 amino acids. Per germline, CDR1 MGHRA and CDR2 YSYEKL.

The chain combines TRBV7-2 with TRBJ2-7; 9 nucleotides agree with TRBD2. The trim removed 1 base at V and 2 bases at J, leaving 3 bases unmatched. This CDR3 is built from 15 residues. Germline V gives CDR1 SGHTA, CDR2 FQGNSA. The CDR3 bases are TGTGCCAGCAGCTTAGAAATAGCGGGGGCCTACGAGCAGTACTTC. It yields the protein CASSLEIAGAYEQYF. Full variable domain (outside the CDR3, taken from reference TRBV7-2 and TRBJ2-7): GAGVSQSPSNKVTEKGKDVELRCDPISGHTALYWYRQSLGQGLEFLIYFQGNSAPDKSGLPSDRFSAERTGGSVSTLTIQRTQQEDSAVYLCASSLEIAGAYEQYFGPGTRLTVT.

This clone was seen just once. The chain uses TRBV10-1 and TRBJ2-2; possibly TRBD2 for D (7 bases). The V end lost 8 bases, the J end lost 7 bases, and 20 bases lay between the germline ends. The CDR3 length is 15 residues. The germline V gene encodes CDR1 WNHNN and CDR2 SYGVQD (reference sequence). For the CDR3, the DNA is TGCGCCAGCTCAGGAGCGGGGACAATAAACGGGGAGCTGTTTTTT. Translated: CASSGAGTINGELFF.